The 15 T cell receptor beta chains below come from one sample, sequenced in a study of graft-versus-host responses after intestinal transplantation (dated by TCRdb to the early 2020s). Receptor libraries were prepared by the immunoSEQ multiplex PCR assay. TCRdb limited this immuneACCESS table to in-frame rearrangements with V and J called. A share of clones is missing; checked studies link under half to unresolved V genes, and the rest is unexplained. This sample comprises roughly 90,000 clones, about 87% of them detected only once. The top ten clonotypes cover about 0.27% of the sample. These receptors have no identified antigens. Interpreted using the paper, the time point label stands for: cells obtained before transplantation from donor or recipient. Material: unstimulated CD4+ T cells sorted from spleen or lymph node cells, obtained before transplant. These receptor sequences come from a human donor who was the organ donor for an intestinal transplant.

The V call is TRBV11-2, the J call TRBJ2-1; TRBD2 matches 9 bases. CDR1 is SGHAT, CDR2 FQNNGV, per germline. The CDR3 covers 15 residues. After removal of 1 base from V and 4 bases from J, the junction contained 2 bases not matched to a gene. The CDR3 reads CASSLGLADYNEQFF. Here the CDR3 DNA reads TGTGCCAGCAGCTTAGGACTAGCGGATTACAATGAGCAGTTCTTC.

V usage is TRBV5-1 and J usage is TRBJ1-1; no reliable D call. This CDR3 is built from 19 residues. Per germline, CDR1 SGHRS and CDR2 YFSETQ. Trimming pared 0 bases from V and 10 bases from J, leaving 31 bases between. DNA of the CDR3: TGCGCCAGCAGCTTGGGGGGAGTCGGAGATGGGCCCATCGGACCGGGAGCTTTCTTT. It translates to CASSLGGVGDGPIGPGAFF.

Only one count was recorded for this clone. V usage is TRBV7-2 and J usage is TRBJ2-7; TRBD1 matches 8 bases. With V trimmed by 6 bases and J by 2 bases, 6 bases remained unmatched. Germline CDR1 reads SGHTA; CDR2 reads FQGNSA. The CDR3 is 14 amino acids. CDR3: CASRSTGDTYEQYF. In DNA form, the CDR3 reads TGTGCCAGCAGGTCGACAGGGGATACCTACGAGCAGTACTTC.

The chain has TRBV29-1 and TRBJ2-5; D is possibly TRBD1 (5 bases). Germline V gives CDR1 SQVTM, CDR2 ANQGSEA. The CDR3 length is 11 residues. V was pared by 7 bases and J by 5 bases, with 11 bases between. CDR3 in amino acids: CSASPGETQYF. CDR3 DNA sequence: TGCAGCGCATCGCCAGGGGAGACCCAGTACTTC.

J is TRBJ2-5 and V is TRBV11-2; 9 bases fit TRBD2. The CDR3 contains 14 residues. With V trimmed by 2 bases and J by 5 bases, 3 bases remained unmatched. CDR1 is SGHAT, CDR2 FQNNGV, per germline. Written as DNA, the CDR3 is TGTGCCAGCAGCTTAACTAGCGGGTCGGAGACCCAGTACTTC. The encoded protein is CASSLTSGSETQYF.

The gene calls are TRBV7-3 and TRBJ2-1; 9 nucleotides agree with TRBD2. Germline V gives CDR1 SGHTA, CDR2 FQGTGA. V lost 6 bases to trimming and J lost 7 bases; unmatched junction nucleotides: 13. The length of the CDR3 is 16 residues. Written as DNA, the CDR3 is TGTGCCAGCAGGTCTACACCGGGACTAGCCCCTAATGAGCAGTTCTTC. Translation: CASRSTPGLAPNEQFF.

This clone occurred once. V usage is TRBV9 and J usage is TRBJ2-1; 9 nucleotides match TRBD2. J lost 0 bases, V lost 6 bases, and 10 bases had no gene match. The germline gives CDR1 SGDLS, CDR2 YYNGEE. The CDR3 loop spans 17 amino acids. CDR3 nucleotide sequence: TGTGCCAGCAAAGCGGGAGGACCCTTCAGCTCCTACAATGAGCAGTTCTTC. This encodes CASKAGGPFSSYNEQFF. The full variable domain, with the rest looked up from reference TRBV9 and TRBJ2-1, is DSGVTQTPKHLITATGQRVTLRCSPRSGDLSVYWYQQSLDQGLQFLIQYYNGEERAKGNILERFSAQQFPDLHSELNLSSLELGDSALYFCASKAGGPFSSYNEQFFGPGTRLTVL.

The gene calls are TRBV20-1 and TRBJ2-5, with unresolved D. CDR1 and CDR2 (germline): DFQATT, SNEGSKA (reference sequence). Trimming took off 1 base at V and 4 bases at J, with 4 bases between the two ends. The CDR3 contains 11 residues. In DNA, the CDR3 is TGCAGTGCTAGAGCTGTAGAGACCCAGTACTTC. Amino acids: CSARAVETQYF.

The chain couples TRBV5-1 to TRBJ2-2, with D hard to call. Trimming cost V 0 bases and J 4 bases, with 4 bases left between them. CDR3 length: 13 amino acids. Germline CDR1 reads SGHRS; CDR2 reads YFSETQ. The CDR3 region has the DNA TGCGCCAGCAGCTTGGCACTCACCGGGGAGCTGTTTTTT. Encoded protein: CASSLALTGELFF.

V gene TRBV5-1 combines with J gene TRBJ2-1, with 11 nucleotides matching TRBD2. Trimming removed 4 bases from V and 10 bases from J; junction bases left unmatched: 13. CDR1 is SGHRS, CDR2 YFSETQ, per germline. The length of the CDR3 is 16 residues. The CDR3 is CASSHRGVAGGEEQFF. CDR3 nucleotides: TGCGCCAGCAGCCACCGGGGGGTAGCGGGAGGGGAGGAGCAGTTCTTC.

CDR3 protein: CASSPLWGRTSGANVLTF. The CDR3 region has the DNA TGTGCCAGCAGTCCCCTCTGGGGGCGGACCTCTGGGGCCAACGTCCTGACTTTC. The rearrangement joins TRBV28 to TRBJ2-6; perhaps TRBD1 as D (6 bases). V lost 5 bases and J lost 0, with 17 bases in between. CDR3 length equals 18 residues. Germline values: CDR1 MDHEN, CDR2 SYDVKM.

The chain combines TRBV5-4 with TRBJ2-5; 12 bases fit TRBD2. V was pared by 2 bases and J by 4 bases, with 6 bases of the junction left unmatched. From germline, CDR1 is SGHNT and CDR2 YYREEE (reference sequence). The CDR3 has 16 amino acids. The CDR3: CASSFPSGREGETQYF. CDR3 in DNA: TGTGCCAGCAGCTTTCCTAGCGGGAGGGAGGGAGAGACCCAGTACTTC.

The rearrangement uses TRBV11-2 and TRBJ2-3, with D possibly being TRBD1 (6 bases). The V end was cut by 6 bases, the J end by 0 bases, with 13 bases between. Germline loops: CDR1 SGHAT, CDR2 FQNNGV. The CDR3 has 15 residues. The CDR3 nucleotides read TGTGCCAGCAGTCGGACAGATCAGAGCACAGATACGCAGTATTTT. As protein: CASSRTDQSTDTQYF.

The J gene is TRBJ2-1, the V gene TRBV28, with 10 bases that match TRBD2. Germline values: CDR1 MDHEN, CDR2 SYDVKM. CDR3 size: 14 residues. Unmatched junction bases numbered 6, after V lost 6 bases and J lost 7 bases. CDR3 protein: CASRLAGEWNEQFF. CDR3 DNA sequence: TGTGCCAGCAGGCTAGCGGGAGAGTGGAATGAGCAGTTCTTC. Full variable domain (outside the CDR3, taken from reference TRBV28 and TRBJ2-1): DVKVTQSSRYLVKRTGEKVFLECVQDMDHENMFWYRQDPGLGLRLIYFSYDVKMKEKGDIPEGYSVSREKKERFSLILESASTNQTSMYLCASRLAGEWNEQFFGPGTRLTVL.

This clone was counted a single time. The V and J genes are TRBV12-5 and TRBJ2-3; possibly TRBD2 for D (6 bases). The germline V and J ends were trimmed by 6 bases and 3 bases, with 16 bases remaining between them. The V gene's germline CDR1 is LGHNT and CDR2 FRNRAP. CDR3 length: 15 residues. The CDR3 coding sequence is TGTGCTAGTGGCCCCCCTAGCGCTTATACAGATACGCAGTATTTT. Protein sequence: CASGPPSAYTDTQYF.